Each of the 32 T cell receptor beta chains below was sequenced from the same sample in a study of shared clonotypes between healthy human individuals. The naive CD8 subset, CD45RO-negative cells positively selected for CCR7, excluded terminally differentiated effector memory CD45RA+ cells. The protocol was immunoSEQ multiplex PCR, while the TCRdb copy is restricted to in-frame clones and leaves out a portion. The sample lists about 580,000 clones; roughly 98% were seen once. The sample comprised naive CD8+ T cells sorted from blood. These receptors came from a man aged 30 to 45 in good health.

This CDR3 is CASSPGLAGGPQETQYF. The CDR3 region has the DNA TGCGCCAGCAGCCCCGGACTAGCGGGAGGGCCTCAAGAGACCCAGTACTTC. The chain uses TRBV5-1 and TRBJ2-5, with TRBD2 identical over 15 bases. There are 17 residues in the CDR3. The V segment lost 4 bases and the J segment 2 bases; nucleotides outside the gene matches: 6. Per the germline V gene, CDR1 is SGHRS and CDR2 is YFSETQ.

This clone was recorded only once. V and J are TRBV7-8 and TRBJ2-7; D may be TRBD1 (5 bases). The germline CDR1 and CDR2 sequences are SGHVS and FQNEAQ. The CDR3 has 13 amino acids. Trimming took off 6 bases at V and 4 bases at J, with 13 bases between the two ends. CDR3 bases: TGTGCCAGCAGGCGAGGACAAACTTACGAGCAGTACTTC. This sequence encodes CASRRGQTYEQYF.

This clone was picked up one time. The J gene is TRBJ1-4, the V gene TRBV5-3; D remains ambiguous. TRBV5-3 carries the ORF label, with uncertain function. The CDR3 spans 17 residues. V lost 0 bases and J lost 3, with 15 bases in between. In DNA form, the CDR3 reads TGTGCCAGAAGCTTGGCGCGGTCGGTGGCAGCTAATGAAAAACTGTTTTTT. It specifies CARSLARSVAANEKLFF.

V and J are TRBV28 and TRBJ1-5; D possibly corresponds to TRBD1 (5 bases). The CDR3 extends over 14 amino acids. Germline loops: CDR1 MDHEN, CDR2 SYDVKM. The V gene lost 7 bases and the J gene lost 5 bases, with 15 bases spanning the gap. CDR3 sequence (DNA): TGTGCCAGCAAAAGGGACGGGGGTCATCAGCCCCAGCATTTT. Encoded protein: CASKRDGGHQPQHF.

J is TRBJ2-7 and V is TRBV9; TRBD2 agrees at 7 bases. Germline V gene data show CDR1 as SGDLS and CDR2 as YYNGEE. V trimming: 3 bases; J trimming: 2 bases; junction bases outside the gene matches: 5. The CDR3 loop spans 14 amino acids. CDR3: CASSGGLVAYEQYF. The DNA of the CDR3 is TGTGCCAGCAGCGGAGGACTAGTGGCCTACGAGCAGTACTTC.

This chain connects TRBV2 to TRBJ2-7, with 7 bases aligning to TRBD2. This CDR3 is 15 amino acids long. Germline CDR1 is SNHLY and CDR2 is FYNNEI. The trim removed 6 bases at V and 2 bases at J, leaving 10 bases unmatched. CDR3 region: CASSPTAGAAYEQYF. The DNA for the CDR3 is TGTGCCAGCAGCCCGACGGCGGGAGCAGCCTACGAGCAGTACTTC.

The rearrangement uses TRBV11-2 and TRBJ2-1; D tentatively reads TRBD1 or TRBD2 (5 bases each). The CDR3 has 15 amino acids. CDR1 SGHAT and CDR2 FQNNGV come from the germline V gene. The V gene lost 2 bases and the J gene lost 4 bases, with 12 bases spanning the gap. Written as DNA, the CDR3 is TGTGCCAGCAGCTTATTCGGGGCAGCATACAATGAGCAGTTCTTC. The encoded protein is CASSLFGAAYNEQFF.

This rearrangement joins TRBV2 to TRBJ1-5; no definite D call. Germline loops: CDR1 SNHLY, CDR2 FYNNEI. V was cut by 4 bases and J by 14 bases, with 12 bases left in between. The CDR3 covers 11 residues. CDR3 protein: CASSGIGNKHF. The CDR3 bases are TGTGCCAGCAGTGGAATTGGTAACAAGCATTTT.

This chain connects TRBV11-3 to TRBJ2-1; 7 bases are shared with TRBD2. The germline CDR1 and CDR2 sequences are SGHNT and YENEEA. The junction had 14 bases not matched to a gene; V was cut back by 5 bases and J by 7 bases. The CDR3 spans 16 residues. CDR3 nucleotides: TGTGCCAGCAGCATTAGCCTAGGGGCGGGAGTAAATGAGCAGTTCTTC. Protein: CASSISLGAGVNEQFF. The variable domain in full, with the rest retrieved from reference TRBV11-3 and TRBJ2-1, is EAGVVQSPRYKIIEKKQPVAFWCNPISGHNTLYWYLQNLGQGPELLIRYENEEAVDDSQLPKDRFSAERLKGVDSTLKIQPAELGDSAVYLCASSISLGAGVNEQFFGPGTRLTVL.

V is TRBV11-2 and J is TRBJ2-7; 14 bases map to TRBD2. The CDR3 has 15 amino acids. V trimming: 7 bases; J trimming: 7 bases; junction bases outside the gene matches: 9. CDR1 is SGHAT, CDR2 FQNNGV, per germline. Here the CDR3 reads CASTPGTSGRKEQYF. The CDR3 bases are TGTGCCAGCACACCGGGGACTAGCGGGAGAAAAGAGCAGTACTTC.

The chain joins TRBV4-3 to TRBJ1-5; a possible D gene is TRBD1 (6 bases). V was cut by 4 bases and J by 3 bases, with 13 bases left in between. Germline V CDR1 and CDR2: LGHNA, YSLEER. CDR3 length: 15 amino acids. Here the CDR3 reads CASSRSTGFNQPQHF. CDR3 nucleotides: TGCGCCAGCAGCCGGTCGACAGGCTTCAATCAGCCCCAGCATTTT.

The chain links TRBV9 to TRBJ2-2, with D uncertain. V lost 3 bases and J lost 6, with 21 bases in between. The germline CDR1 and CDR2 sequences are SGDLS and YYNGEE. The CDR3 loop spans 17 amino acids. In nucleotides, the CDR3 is TGTGCCAGCAGCGGAATGAGGTCTGGAAGGGATGCCGGGGAGCTGTTTTTT. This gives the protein CASSGMRSGRDAGELFF. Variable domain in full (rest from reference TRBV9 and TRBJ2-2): DSGVTQTPKHLITATGQRVTLRCSPRSGDLSVYWYQQSLDQGLQFLIQYYNGEERAKGNILERFSAQQFPDLHSELNLSSLELGDSALYFCASSGMRSGRDAGELFFGEGSRLTVL.

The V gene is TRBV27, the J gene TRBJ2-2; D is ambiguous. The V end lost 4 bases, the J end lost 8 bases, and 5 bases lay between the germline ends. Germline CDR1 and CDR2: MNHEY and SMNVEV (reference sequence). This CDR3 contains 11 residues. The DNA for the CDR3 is TGTGCCAGCAGTTACCTAGGGGAGCTGTTTTTT. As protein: CASSYLGELFF.

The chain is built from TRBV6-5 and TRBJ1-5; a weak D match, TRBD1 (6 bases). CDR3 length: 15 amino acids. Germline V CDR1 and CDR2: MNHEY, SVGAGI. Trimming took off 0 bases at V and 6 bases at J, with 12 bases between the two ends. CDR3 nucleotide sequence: TGTGCCAGCAGTTACTCTATAGGGGGGAGTCAGCCCCAGCATTTT. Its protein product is CASSYSIGGSQPQHF.

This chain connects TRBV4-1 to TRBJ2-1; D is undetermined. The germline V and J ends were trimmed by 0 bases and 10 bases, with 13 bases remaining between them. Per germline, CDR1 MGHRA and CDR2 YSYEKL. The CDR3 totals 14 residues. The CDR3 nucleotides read TGCGCCAGCAGCCAAGATATTGAGATCGGCGAGCAGTTCTTC. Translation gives CASSQDIEIGEQFF.

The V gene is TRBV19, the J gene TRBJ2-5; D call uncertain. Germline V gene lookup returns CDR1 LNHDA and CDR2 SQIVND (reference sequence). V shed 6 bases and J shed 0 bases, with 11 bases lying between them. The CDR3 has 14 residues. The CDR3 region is CASRLEVNQETQYF. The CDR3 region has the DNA TGTGCCAGTAGACTTGAGGTGAACCAAGAGACCCAGTACTTC.

The CDR3 DNA reads as TGTGCCAGTAGTGGGGTCCGGGGGGCTCTGTTGGGTGAGCAGTACTTC. Translation: CASSGVRGALLGEQYF. The rearrangement links TRBV19 to TRBJ2-7, with D tentatively TRBD2 (7 bases). Germline lookup yields CDR1 LNHDA and CDR2 SQIVND (reference sequence). The CDR3 contains 16 residues. V was clipped by 5 bases and J by 7 bases, with 24 bases between them.

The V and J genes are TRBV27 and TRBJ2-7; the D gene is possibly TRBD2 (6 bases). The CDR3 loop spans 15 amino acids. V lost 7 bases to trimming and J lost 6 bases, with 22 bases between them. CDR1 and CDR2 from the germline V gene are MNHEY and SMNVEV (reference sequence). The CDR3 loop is CASTSPGRGWGEQYF. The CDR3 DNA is TGTGCCAGCACCTCACCGGGGCGGGGCTGGGGCGAGCAGTACTTC.

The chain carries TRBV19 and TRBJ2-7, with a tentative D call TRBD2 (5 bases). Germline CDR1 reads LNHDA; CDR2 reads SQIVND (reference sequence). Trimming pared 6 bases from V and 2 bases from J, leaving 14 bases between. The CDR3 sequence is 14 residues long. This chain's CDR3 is CASSPWEQTYEQYF. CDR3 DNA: TGTGCCAGTAGCCCCTGGGAGCAGACCTACGAGCAGTACTTC.

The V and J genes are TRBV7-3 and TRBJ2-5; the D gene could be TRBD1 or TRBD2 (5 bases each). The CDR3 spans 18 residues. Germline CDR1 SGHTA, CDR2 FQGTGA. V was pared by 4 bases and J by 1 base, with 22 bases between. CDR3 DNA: TGTGCCAGCAGCTCGGTTGGAACGGGACGCCGGGGCCAAGAGACCCAGTACTTC. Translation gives CASSSVGTGRRGQETQYF.

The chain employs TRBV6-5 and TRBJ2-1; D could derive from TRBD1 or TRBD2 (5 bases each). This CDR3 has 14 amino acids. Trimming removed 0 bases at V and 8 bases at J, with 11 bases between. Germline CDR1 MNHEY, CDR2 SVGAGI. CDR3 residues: CASSYSGTFDEQFF. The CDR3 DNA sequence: TGTGCCAGCAGTTACTCGGGGACCTTCGATGAGCAGTTCTTC.

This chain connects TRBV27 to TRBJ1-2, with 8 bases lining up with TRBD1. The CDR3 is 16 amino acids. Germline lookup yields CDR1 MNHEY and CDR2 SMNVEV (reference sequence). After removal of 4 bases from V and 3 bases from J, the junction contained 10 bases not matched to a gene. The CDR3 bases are TGTGCCAGCAGTTACAGCCAGGGGGCGCGGTACTATGGCTACACCTTC. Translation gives CASSYSQGARYYGYTF.

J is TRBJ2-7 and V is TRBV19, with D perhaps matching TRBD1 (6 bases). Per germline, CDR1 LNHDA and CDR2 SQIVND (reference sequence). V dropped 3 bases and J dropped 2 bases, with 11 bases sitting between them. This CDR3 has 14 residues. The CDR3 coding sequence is TGTGCCAGTAGTATCCGGGACACAACCTACGAGCAGTACTTC. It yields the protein CASSIRDTTYEQYF.

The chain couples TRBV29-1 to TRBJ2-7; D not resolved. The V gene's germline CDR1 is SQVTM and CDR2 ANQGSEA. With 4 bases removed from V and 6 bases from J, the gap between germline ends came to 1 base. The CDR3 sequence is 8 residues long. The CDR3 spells CSVGEQYF. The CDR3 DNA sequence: TGCAGCGTTGGCGAGCAGTACTTC.

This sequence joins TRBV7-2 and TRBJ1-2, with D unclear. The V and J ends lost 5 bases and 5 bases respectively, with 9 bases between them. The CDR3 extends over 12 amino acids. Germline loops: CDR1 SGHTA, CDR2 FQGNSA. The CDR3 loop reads CASSLRYYGYTF. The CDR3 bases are TGTGCCAGCAGCCTCCGGTATTATGGCTACACCTTC.

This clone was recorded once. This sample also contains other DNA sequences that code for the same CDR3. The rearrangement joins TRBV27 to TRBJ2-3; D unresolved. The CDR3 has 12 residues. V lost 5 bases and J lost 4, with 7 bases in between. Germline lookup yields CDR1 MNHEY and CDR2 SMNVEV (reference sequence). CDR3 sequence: CASSLPPDTQYF. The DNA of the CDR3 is TGTGCCAGCAGTCTTCCCCCAGATACGCAGTATTTT.

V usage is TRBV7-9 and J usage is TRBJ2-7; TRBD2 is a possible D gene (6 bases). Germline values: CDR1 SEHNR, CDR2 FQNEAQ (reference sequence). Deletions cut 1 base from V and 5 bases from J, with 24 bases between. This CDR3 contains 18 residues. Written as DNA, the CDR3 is TGTGCCAGCAGCTTAGTGGAAGTCTGGGGGGAGAGAGGCCACGAGCAGTACTTC. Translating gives CASSLVEVWGERGHEQYF.

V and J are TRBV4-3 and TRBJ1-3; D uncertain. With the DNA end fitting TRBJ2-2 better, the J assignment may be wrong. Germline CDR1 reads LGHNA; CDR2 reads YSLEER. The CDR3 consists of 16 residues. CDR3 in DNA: TGCGCCAGCAGCCAAGATATGTGGGAAGCCACCGGGGAGCTGTTTTTT. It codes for CASSQDMWEATGELFF.

As DNA, the CDR3 is TGCGCCAGCAGCCCGACTAGGCGGAACACCGGGGAGCTGTTTTTT. Residues: CASSPTRRNTGELFF. V is TRBV5-1 and J is TRBJ2-2; maybe TRBD2 (6 bases). This CDR3 comprises 15 residues. Between the trimmed V and J ends, which lost 4 bases and 1 base, there was a span of 11 bases. Germline V gene sequence: CDR1 SGHRS, CDR2 YFSETQ.

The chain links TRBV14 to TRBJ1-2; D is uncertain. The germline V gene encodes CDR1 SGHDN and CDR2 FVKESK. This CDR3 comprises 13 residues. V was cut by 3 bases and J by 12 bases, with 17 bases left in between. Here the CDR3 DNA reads TGTGCCAGCAGCCAGCTAGGGCGGACCGGCCACACCTTC. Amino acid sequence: CASSQLGRTGHTF.

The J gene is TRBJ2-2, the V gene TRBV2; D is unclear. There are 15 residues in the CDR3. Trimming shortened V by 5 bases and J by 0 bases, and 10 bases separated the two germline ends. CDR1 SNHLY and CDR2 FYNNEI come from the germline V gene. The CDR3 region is CASSSQNTNTGELFF. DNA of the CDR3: TGTGCCAGCAGTTCGCAGAACACGAACACCGGGGAGCTGTTTTTT.

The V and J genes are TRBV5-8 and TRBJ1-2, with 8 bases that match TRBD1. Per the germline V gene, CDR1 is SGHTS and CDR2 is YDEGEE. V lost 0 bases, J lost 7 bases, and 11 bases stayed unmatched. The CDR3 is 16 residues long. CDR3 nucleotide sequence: TGTGCCAGCAGCTTGGAAACGACAGGGGTCCCCCTTGGCTACACCTTC. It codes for CASSLETTGVPLGYTF.